The 19 T cell receptor beta chains in this list originate from one sample, sequenced in a study of cytomegalovirus exposure and HLA in healthy donors. Researchers ran the PCR with 60 Vbeta and 13 Jbeta primers. Repertoires were generated with immunoSEQ multiplex PCR, while TCRdb's copy carries only in-frame clones and drops some. The sample lists 70,000 to 95,000 clones; approximately 72% were seen once. Material for sequencing was PBMCs. All receptors derive from a man aged 25-45 years in good health and CMV-seropositive.

V and J are TRBV6-5 and TRBJ2-7; D unresolved. Germline V CDR1 and CDR2: MNHEY, SVGAGI. There are 15 residues in the CDR3. The germline V and J ends were trimmed by 5 bases and 1 base, with 15 bases remaining between them. The chain's CDR3 is CASSPPGPSSYEQYF. The DNA of the CDR3 is TGTGCCAGCAGTCCTCCGGGTCCGAGTTCCTACGAGCAGTACTTC.

The V and J genes are TRBV19 and TRBJ1-5, with no clear D. Trimming took 6 bases from V and 7 from J, leaving 10 bases between them. CDR3 length equals 12 residues. Germline V gives CDR1 LNHDA, CDR2 SQIVND (reference sequence). This CDR3 reads CASRLGLQPQHF. DNA for the CDR3: TGTGCCAGTAGGCTAGGCCTCCAGCCCCAGCATTTT.

The CDR3 region is CAWSRGQMDEQYF. CDR3 bases: TGTGCCTGGAGTAGGGGACAGATGGACGAGCAGTACTTC. The J gene is TRBJ2-7, the V gene TRBV30; 7 nucleotides align to TRBD1. Germline loops: CDR1 GTSNPN, CDR2 SVGIG (reference sequence). J was trimmed by 5 bases and V by 2 bases; bases with no gene match: 6. CDR3 length: 13 residues.

This clone has just one count. The rearrangement uses TRBV20-1 and TRBJ1-1; D remains ambiguous. Germline values: CDR1 DFQATT, CDR2 SNEGSKA (reference sequence). The CDR3 sequence is 11 residues long. V was trimmed by 6 bases and J by 8 bases, leaving 13 bases between them. The CDR3 is CSAPGGPEAFF. The CDR3 DNA is TGCAGTGCCCCGGGAGGGCCAGAAGCTTTCTTT.

This rearrangement joins TRBV30 to TRBJ1-1, with 12 bases identical to TRBD1. CDR1 and CDR2 (germline): GTSNPN, SVGIG (reference sequence). The CDR3 has 17 residues. The trim removed 1 base at V and 0 bases at J, leaving 6 bases unmatched. CDR3 in DNA: TGTGCCTGGAGTGCGGGACAGGGGGCCTCCCTGAACACTGAAGCTTTCTTT. Encoded protein: CAWSAGQGASLNTEAFF.

Only one count was recorded for this clone. Written as DNA, the CDR3 is TGTGCCAGCAGCCAACTTCAGGGGACCTTCAACACTGAAGCTTTCTTT. It yields the protein CASSQLQGTFNTEAFF. The chain employs TRBV14 and TRBJ1-1; a weak D match, TRBD1 (6 bases). The ends were cut back, 2 bases at V and 2 bases at J, with 15 bases in the middle. The CDR3 runs to 16 residues. Looked up from germline, CDR1 is SGHDN and CDR2 is FVKESK.

The chain combines TRBV6-1 with TRBJ1-6, with 7 bases lining up with TRBD1. From germline, CDR1 is MNHNS and CDR2 SASEGT. The V segment lost 6 bases and the J segment 10 bases; nucleotides outside the gene matches: 12. CDR3 length: 15 amino acids. The CDR3 DNA reads TGTGCCAGCAGAAACGACACAGGGGTACTCTCACCCCTCCACTTT. It codes for CASRNDTGVLSPLHF.

The chain couples TRBV5-1 to TRBJ1-3; no reliable D call. Trimming left V 2 bases short and J 8 bases short, with 5 bases between. The germline gives CDR1 SGHRS, CDR2 YFSETQ. The CDR3 totals 11 residues. In DNA form, the CDR3 reads TGCGCCAGCAGCTTAGAGGACACCATATATTTT. Translated, it gives CASSLEDTIYF. Complete variable domain (other parts from reference TRBV5-1 and TRBJ1-3): KAGVTQTPRYLIKTRGQQVTLSCSPISGHRSVSWYQQTPGQGLQFLFEYFSETQRNKGNFPGRFSGRQFSNSRSEMNVSTLELGDSALYLCASSLEDTIYFGEGSWLTVV.

CDR3 coding DNA: TGTGCCAGCAGTGAATTGAGGGCCGGTACTGAAGCTTTCTTT. Protein sequence: CASSELRAGTEAFF. The V gene is TRBV25-1, the J gene TRBJ1-1; D is unclear. V lost 1 base and J 5 bases, leaving 11 bases between the germline ends. The CDR3 has 14 amino acids. Germline loops: CDR1 MGHDK, CDR2 SYGVNS.

A few counts support this clone. This chain uses TRBV5-4 with TRBJ1-2; D not resolved. This CDR3 region has 12 residues. Trimming took off 3 bases at V and 4 bases at J, with 7 bases between the two ends. CDR1 and CDR2 (germline): SGHNT, YYREEE (reference sequence). CDR3 sequence: CASSSTTYGYTF. The CDR3 DNA reads as TGTGCCAGCAGCTCGACAACCTATGGCTACACCTTC. The full variable domain, with the rest looked up from reference TRBV5-4 and TRBJ1-2, is ETGVTQSPTHLIKTRGQQVTLRCSSQSGHNTVSWYQQALGQGPQFIFQYYREEENGRGNFPPRFSGLQFPNYSSELNVNALELDDSALYLCASSSTTYGYTFGSGTRLTVV.

In DNA, the CDR3 is TGTGCCAGCAGCCCGGGACTAGGCTCCGAGCAGTACTTC. It specifies CASSPGLGSEQYF. The chain recombines TRBV9 with TRBJ2-7, with 8 bases fitting TRBD2. Per germline, CDR1 SGDLS and CDR2 YYNGEE. V lost 4 bases to trimming and J lost 6 bases; unmatched junction nucleotides: 6. This CDR3 spans 13 amino acids.

The chain joins TRBV7-9 to TRBJ2-3, with 14 bases fitting TRBD2. The J segment lost 6 bases and the V segment lost 4 bases, leaving 9 bases of the junction unmatched. The CDR3 consists of 17 residues. Germline CDR1 and CDR2: SEHNR and FQNEAQ (reference sequence). The CDR3 reads CASSSWGLAGAGDTQYF. For the CDR3, the DNA is TGTGCCAGCAGCTCCTGGGGACTAGCGGGGGCGGGGGATACGCAGTATTTT.

The genes are TRBV10-3 and TRBJ1-2; tentatively, D is TRBD1 (5 bases). V was shortened by 10 bases and J by 4 bases, with 19 bases between the two germline ends. The CDR3 covers 14 residues. From germline, CDR1 is ENHRY and CDR2 SYGVKD. This CDR3 is CATKPEQGGYGYTF. In nucleotides, the CDR3 is TGTGCCACAAAGCCAGAGCAGGGAGGCTATGGCTACACCTTC.

The chain recombines TRBV11-1 with TRBJ2-7; possible D gene TRBD1, 6 bases. Trimming removed 3 bases from V and 0 bases from J, with 9 bases in between. This CDR3 is built from 14 residues. Looked up from germline, CDR1 is SGHAT and CDR2 is FQDESV (reference sequence). The CDR3 loop is CASSFTDSSYEQYF. CDR3 bases: TGTGCCAGCAGCTTCACGGACAGCTCCTACGAGCAGTACTTC.

A note on this clone: The CDR3 end shows no conserved phenylalanine or tryptophan, and so a read error is likely. The V and J genes are TRBV30 and TRBJ1-2; no reliable D call. Germline assignment: CDR1 GTSNPN and CDR2 SVGIG (reference sequence). This CDR3 is built from 13 residues. With 0 bases removed from V and 8 bases from J, the gap between germline ends came to 13 bases. The CDR3 nucleotides are TGTGCCTGGAGTGTATACCCCGGTCGAGGCTACACCCTC. The encoded protein is CAWSVYPGRGYTL.

This rearrangement joins TRBV7-8 to TRBJ1-3; TRBD1 aligns across 8 bases. The CDR3 covers 16 residues. Germline V gene data show CDR1 as SGHVS and CDR2 as FQNEAQ. Unmatched junction bases numbered 10, after V lost 5 bases and J lost 4 bases. CDR3 sequence: CASSPRTGLGGNTIYF. CDR3 sequence (DNA): TGTGCCAGCAGCCCCCGGACAGGGCTAGGGGGAAACACCATATATTTT.

V and J are TRBV2 and TRBJ2-5, with TRBD1 identical over 10 bases. The germline CDR1 and CDR2 sequences are SNHLY and FYNNEI. The V and J ends lost 6 bases and 5 bases, in that order; junction bases with no gene match: 9. The CDR3 is made up of 15 amino acids. The CDR3 DNA reads as TGTGCCAGCAGATACCGGGACAGGGGAATCGAGACCCAGTACTTC. This gives the protein CASRYRDRGIETQYF. Based on the CDR3 plus reference TRBV2 and TRBJ2-5, the full variable domain is EPEVTQTPSHQVTQMGQEVILRCVPISNHLYFYWYRQILGQKVEFLVSFYNNEISEKSEIFDDQFSVERPDGSNFTLKIRSTKLEDSAMYFCASRYRDRGIETQYFGPGTRLLVL.

In this sample, this clone turned up a few times. The chain combines TRBV5-4 with TRBJ1-1; D gene unclear. Per germline, CDR1 SGHNT and CDR2 YYREEE (reference sequence). V was cut by 3 bases and J by 4 bases, with 7 bases left in between. This CDR3 has 12 residues. The CDR3 region is CASSSLGTEAFF. In DNA, the CDR3 is TGTGCCAGCAGCTCCCTCGGCACTGAAGCTTTCTTT.

The CDR3: CASSLLEWANEAFF. CDR3 DNA sequence: TGTGCCAGCAGTTTATTAGAGTGGGCAAATGAAGCTTTCTTT. The chain couples TRBV28 to TRBJ1-1; no reliable D call. Germline V gene sequence: CDR1 MDHEN, CDR2 SYDVKM. V lost 1 base to trimming and J lost 7 bases, with 13 bases between them. The CDR3 has 14 residues.